The clone carrying this T cell receptor beta chain was seen ten or more times. This record comes from a study of T cells after yellow fever vaccination. Germline CDR1 is MGHRA and CDR2 is YSYEKL. The CDR3 covers 14 residues. The V and J ends lost 4 bases and 3 bases, in that order; junction bases with no gene match: 1. Each CDR3 protein gets one entry after TCRdb re-called the 5' RACE reads with MiXCR. The data show 300,000 or so distinct CDR3 sequences, 6.8% seen once. V and J are TRBV4-1 and TRBJ2-5, with 11 nucleotides matching TRBD1. The source of this sequence is a man younger than 35 who received the YFV17D yellow fever vaccine. This specimen consisted of PBMCs, obtained roughly seven weeks after the first yellow fever vaccination. CDR3 bases: TGCGCCAGCAGCCTGGGACAGGGGGAAGAGACCCAGTACTTC. This encodes CASSLGQGEETQYF.